This TCR beta chain was recovered during a study of CD8+ T cells in alopecia areata. Broader study findings: Besides other cells, scalp samples also yield sequences of resident alphabeta T cells from normal skin.

Concerning this clone: Its specificity is not known.

Germline CDR1 and CDR2: SEHNR and FQNEAQ (reference sequence). CDR3 length: 13 amino acids. Trimming left V 5 bases short and J 11 bases short, with 18 bases between. Sequencing templates came from extracted RNA that was reverse transcribed into cDNA. Sequencing was performed with immunoSEQ multiplex PCR; in TCRdb, only in-frame clones are kept and a portion is missing. This table has about 12,000 clones, about 53% appearing once. Peripheral blood and lesional scalp punch biopsies came from alopecia areata patients. This TCR derives from a human donor with alopecia areata. The V call is TRBV7-9, the J call TRBJ2-5; D is tentatively TRBD1 or TRBD2 (5 bases each). Sequencing was done on a sample of skin. This CDR3 is CASSDPGPLPQYF. In DNA form, the CDR3 reads TGTGCCAGCAGCGACCCGGGGCCGCTTCCACAGTACTTC.